Following are 16 T cell receptor beta chains from one sample sequenced in a study of T cells in localized non-small cell lung cancer. Sequencing used immunoSEQ multiplex PCR; TCRdb keeps in-frame clones, though not all of them. The repertoire holds tens of thousands of clones, with about 80% as singletons. The sample was peripheral blood, taken before any cancer treatment. Every receptor here comes from a male donor at least 60 years old with stage III squamous cell lung carcinoma.

As concerns this clone: One end of the junction varies from germline; a read error may be responsible. This same CDR3 is encoded by further DNA sequences in the sample. The chain employs TRBV2 and TRBJ1-1; D call uncertain. Per germline, CDR1 SNHLY and CDR2 FYNNEI. The CDR3 sequence is 12 residues long. In DNA form, the CDR3 reads TGTGCCAGCAGTGTGATGAACACTGAGGCTTTCTTT. The encoded protein is CASSVMNTEAFF.

The chain links TRBV6-1 to TRBJ2-1; D tentatively fits TRBD1 or TRBD2 (5 bases each). Germline CDR1 reads MNHNS; CDR2 reads SASEGT. The CDR3 extends over 14 amino acids. Trimming left V 4 bases short and J 5 bases short, with 12 bases between. The CDR3 DNA follows: TGTGCCAGCAGTGCGTCCGGGGCGGACAATGAGCAGTTCTTC. It encodes CASSASGADNEQFF.

J is TRBJ2-7 and V is TRBV5-1; D gene ambiguous. Germline CDR1 is SGHRS and CDR2 is YFSETQ. This CDR3 has 16 amino acids. V lost 0 bases to trimming and J lost 2 bases, with 15 bases between them. As DNA, the CDR3 is TGCGCCAGCAGCTTGGCGCAGGCGTCTAACCCCTACGAGCAGTACTTC. It codes for CASSLAQASNPYEQYF.

This clone appeared once. This sequence joins TRBV29-1 and TRBJ2-3, with 10 positions matching TRBD2. The CDR3 consists of 13 residues. CDR1 and CDR2 from the germline V gene are SQVTM and ANQGSEA. The CDR3, as DNA: TGCAGTGTAACTAGCGGGATGGCAGATACGCAGTATTTT. Its translation is CSVTSGMADTQYF.

The chain combines TRBV2 with TRBJ2-2; D is unresolved. The V end lost 2 bases, the J end lost 4 bases, and 11 bases lay between the germline ends. Germline CDR1 reads SNHLY; CDR2 reads FYNNEI. This CDR3 is built from 15 residues. CDR3 nucleotides: TGTGCCAGCAGTGAATATGGGGATTTCACCGGGGAGCTGTTTTTT. As protein: CASSEYGDFTGELFF. Drawing the rest from reference TRBV2 and TRBJ2-2, the complete variable domain is EPEVTQTPSHQVTQMGQEVILRCVPISNHLYFYWYRQILGQKVEFLVSFYNNEISEKSEIFDDQFSVERPDGSNFTLKIRSTKLEDSAMYFCASSEYGDFTGELFFGEGSRLTVL.

The CDR3 is CASSYGGNNQPQHF. The CDR3, as DNA: TGTGCCAGCAGTTACGGGGGGAACAATCAGCCCCAGCATTTT. The chain links TRBV6-6 to TRBJ1-5; tentative D call: TRBD1 (5 bases). Germline CDR1 is MNHNY and CDR2 is SVGAGI (reference sequence). The CDR3 spans 14 residues. With 2 bases removed from V and 3 bases from J, the gap between germline ends came to 8 bases.

This clone was counted once. V is TRBV30 and J is TRBJ1-1; a possible D gene is TRBD1 (5 bases). The germline V gene encodes CDR1 GTSNPN and CDR2 SVGIG (reference sequence). Trimming stripped 3 bases from V and 1 base from J, with 18 bases between. The CDR3 totals 16 residues. The CDR3 DNA follows: TGTGCCTGGAGACGCGCCGGGGGAAGGGCGAACACTGAAGCTTTCTTT. Translated: CAWRRAGGRANTEAFF.

The chain carries TRBV7-2 and TRBJ2-3, with D unclear. This CDR3 is built from 13 residues. V was trimmed by 2 bases and J by 3 bases, leaving 6 bases between them. CDR1 and CDR2 from the germline V gene are SGHTA and FQGNSA. CDR3: CASSLTYTDTQYF. The CDR3 DNA reads as TGTGCCAGCAGCTTAACTTATACAGATACGCAGTATTTT.

This chain joins TRBV11-2 and TRBJ2-6, with 9 bases matching TRBD2. Trimming cost V 5 bases and J 0 bases; bases outside gene matches: 11. The CDR3 is 19 residues long. Germline values: CDR1 SGHAT, CDR2 FQNNGV. The CDR3 DNA sequence: TGTGCCAGCAGCCCCCGTGGCCAGCGGGAGGCCTCTGGGGCCAACGTCCTGACTTTC. Translation: CASSPRGQREASGANVLTF.

The chain has TRBV5-1 and TRBJ2-3; a possible D gene is TRBD1 (5 bases). CDR1 SGHRS and CDR2 YFSETQ come from the germline V gene. CDR3 length: 15 residues. Trimming pared 0 bases from V and 2 bases from J, leaving 10 bases between. Here the CDR3 reads CASSLEGSYTDTQYF. The CDR3 DNA follows: TGCGCCAGCAGCTTGGAGGGGTCTTACACAGATACGCAGTATTTT.

CDR3 nucleotide sequence: TGTGCCAGCAGCGTAGAGGAGATCCCCACAGATACGCAGTATTTT. Translated: CASSVEEIPTDTQYF. The gene calls are TRBV9 and TRBJ2-3; the D is unclear. The CDR3 consists of 15 residues. Germline CDR1 and CDR2: SGDLS and YYNGEE. The V and J ends lost 0 bases and 2 bases respectively, with 10 bases between them.

The chain uses TRBV4-1 and TRBJ1-2, with D maybe TRBD1 (6 bases). Per the germline V gene, CDR1 is MGHRA and CDR2 is YSYEKL. The ends were cut back, 0 bases at V and 4 bases at J, with 9 bases in the middle. This CDR3 has 14 residues. CDR3 sequence: CASSQERGSYGYTF. Here the CDR3 DNA reads TGCGCCAGCAGCCAAGAAAGGGGGAGCTATGGCTACACCTTC.

This clone was detected a few times. V usage is TRBV9 and J usage is TRBJ2-5; 8 bases align to TRBD1. This CDR3 comprises 15 residues. The V gene end was trimmed by 0 bases and the J gene end by 5 bases; junction bases not matched to a gene: 6. Per germline, CDR1 SGDLS and CDR2 YYNGEE. The CDR3 DNA is TGTGCCAGCAGCGTAGGGCCAGGGGGCGGGGAGACCCAGTACTTC. Residues: CASSVGPGGGETQYF.

This chain links TRBV5-1 with TRBJ1-5; D gene uncertain. V lost 4 bases and J 5 bases, leaving 10 bases between the germline ends. The CDR3 totals 13 residues. CDR1 is SGHRS, CDR2 YFSETQ, per germline. This chain's CDR3 is CASSPGGDQPQHF. The CDR3 DNA follows: TGCGCCAGCAGCCCCGGCGGAGATCAGCCCCAGCATTTT.

This chain connects TRBV29-1 to TRBJ2-1; D is ambiguous. CDR3 length: 11 amino acids. Germline V gene data show CDR1 as SQVTM and CDR2 as ANQGSEA. V lost 1 base and J 9 bases, leaving 7 bases between the germline ends. CDR3 sequence: CSVEGGGEQFF. CDR3 nucleotides: TGCAGCGTTGAAGGTGGTGGTGAGCAGTTCTTC.

V is TRBV11-2 and J is TRBJ2-7; TRBD1 might be the D (6 bases). CDR3 length: 15 residues. Trimming shortened V by 7 bases and J by 4 bases, and 20 bases separated the two germline ends. Per germline, CDR1 SGHAT and CDR2 FQNNGV. The CDR3 DNA reads as TGTGCCAGCACCTCCTTGGTCAGGGGCTGGTACGAGCAGTACTTC. Its protein is CASTSLVRGWYEQYF.